The next 21 T cell receptor beta chains were all read from a single sample in a study of monozygotic twins with inflammatory bowel disease. One entry per CDR3 protein, without DNA, is what TCRdb gives after re-calling the 5' RACE reads. This sample lists about 300,000 distinct CDR3 sequences; its ten largest clones have approximately 5.4%. The sample was blood. All receptors derive from a human donor with ulcerative colitis or Crohn's disease, or a healthy co-twin of an affected twin (not recorded which).

The chain links TRBV20-1 to TRBJ1-2. This CDR3 region has 13 residues. Germline CDR1 is DFQATT and CDR2 is SNEGSKA (reference sequence). The CDR3 reads CSATSTVRSGYTF.

The J gene is TRBJ2-3, the V gene TRBV6-5; the TRBD2 assignment by TCRdb is unverifiable without DNA. Germline V gives CDR1 MNHEY, CDR2 SVGAGI. The CDR3 consists of 13 residues. The CDR3 is CASSSGTTDTQYF.

This chain connects TRBV19 to TRBJ1-4; TCRdb designates TRBD1, a call that cannot be tested without DNA. The germline gives CDR1 LNHDA, CDR2 SQIVND (reference sequence). The CDR3 runs to 15 residues. The chain's CDR3 is CASSGSTGYNEKLFF.

This chain connects TRBV12-3 or TRBV12-4 to TRBJ2-5; the TCRdb call, TRBD2, lacks DNA for checking. The CDR3 has 15 residues. The CDR3 sequence is CASKGRGEGSWTQYF.

J is TRBJ2-1 and V is TRBV4-3; TCRdb indicates TRBD2, and absent DNA this call remains unverified. Germline V gene data show CDR1 as LGHNA and CDR2 as YSLEER. This CDR3 region has 15 residues. CDR3 in amino acids: CASSQDRLDGNEQFF.

V and J are TRBV7-8 and TRBJ2-5. The length of the CDR3 is 14 residues. The germline V gene encodes CDR1 SGHVS and CDR2 FQNEAQ. The CDR3 sequence is CASSLPVKTETQYF.

The chain is built from TRBV7-2 and TRBJ2-7; no DNA is available, so the TRBD2 call from TCRdb remains unchecked. CDR1 is SGHTA and CDR2 is FQGNSA in the germline V gene. This CDR3 has 14 amino acids. The CDR3 sequence: CASSPEVAGAEQYF.

The rearrangement uses TRBV5-1 and TRBJ2-7; the D gene TCRdb calls, TRBD1, cannot be checked with no DNA. CDR1 and CDR2 from the germline V gene are SGHRS and YFSETQ. The CDR3 is 14 amino acids. CDR3 protein: CASSLNSRGWEQYF.

The chain recombines TRBV5-5 with TRBJ2-3; as DNA is missing, the TRBD1 call by TCRdb cannot be tested. There are 14 residues in the CDR3. Per the germline V gene, CDR1 is SGHKS and CDR2 is YYEKEE (reference sequence). CDR3 sequence: CASSWPGGTDTQYF. Full variable domain (outside the CDR3, taken from reference TRBV5-5 and TRBJ2-3): DAGVTQSPTHLIKTRGQQVTLRCSPISGHKSVSWYQQVLGQGPQFIFQYYEKEERGRGNFPDRFSARQFPNYSSELNVNALLLGDSALYLCASSWPGGTDTQYFGPGTRLTVL.

The rearrangement links TRBV7-3 to TRBJ2-5; TCRdb proposes TRBD2, but this gene call is untestable without DNA. CDR3 length: 13 amino acids. Germline V gene sequence: CDR1 SGHTA, CDR2 FQGTGA. The CDR3 sequence: CASALAPLETQYF.

The CDR3: CAWSGTGGTGETQYF. The chain recombines TRBV30 with TRBJ2-5; TCRdb outputs TRBD1, but without DNA this stays unchecked. The CDR3 length is 15 residues. The germline CDR1 and CDR2 sequences are GTSNPN and SVGIG (reference sequence). Looking up the rest from reference TRBV30 and TRBJ2-5 gives the full variable domain: SQTIHQWPATLVQPVGSPLSLECTVEGTSNPNLYWYRQAAGRGLQLLFYSVGIGQISSEVPQNLSASRPQDRQFILSSKKLLLSDSGFYLCAWSGTGGTGETQYFGPGTRLLVL.

The V gene is TRBV5-6, the J gene TRBJ2-7; TCRdb indicates TRBD2, and absent DNA this call remains unverified. The CDR3 has 19 residues. Germline CDR1 and CDR2: SGHDT and YYEEEE. The CDR3 sequence: CASSLAGKASTRGPYEQYF.

The rearrangement links TRBV20-1 to TRBJ1-1. The length of the CDR3 is 12 residues. CDR1 and CDR2 (germline): DFQATT, SNEGSKA (reference sequence). The CDR3 loop reads CSARRDGQRAFF.

The chain carries TRBV7-2 and TRBJ2-1; as DNA is missing, the TRBD1 call by TCRdb cannot be tested. The CDR3 is 13 residues long. CDR1 is SGHTA, CDR2 FQGNSA, per germline. CDR3 region: CASSEQGGNEQFF. Full variable domain (remainder filled in from reference TRBV7-2 and TRBJ2-1): GAGVSQSPSNKVTEKGKDVELRCDPISGHTALYWYRQSLGQGLEFLIYFQGNSAPDKSGLPSDRFSAERTGGSVSTLTIQRTQQEDSAVYLCASSEQGGNEQFFGPGTRLTVL.

The chain carries TRBV12-3 or TRBV12-4 and TRBJ1-2. The CDR3 has 12 amino acids. The CDR3 region is CASSFGDYVYTF.

The rearrangement links TRBV7-2 to TRBJ2-5. Germline CDR1 is SGHTA and CDR2 is FQGNSA. CDR3 length: 12 amino acids. The CDR3: CASSPNRETQYF.

The V and J genes are TRBV6-2 or TRBV6-3 and TRBJ2-5; the D gene TCRdb calls, TRBD2, cannot be checked with no DNA. The CDR3 consists of 15 residues. CDR1 is MNHEY and CDR2 is SVGEGT in the germline V gene. The CDR3 is CASSYLEGRQETQYF.

This chain links TRBV10-3 with TRBJ1-1. CDR3 size: 17 residues. In germline, CDR1 is ENHRY, CDR2 SYGVKD. This chain's CDR3 is CAISERVGAAENTEAFF.

The chain has TRBV29-1 and TRBJ2-3; TCRdb gives TRBD2 as the D gene, but with no DNA this cannot be confirmed. There are 13 residues in the CDR3. The V gene's germline CDR1 is SQVTM and CDR2 ANQGSEA. CDR3 protein: CSVVRGGTDTQYF.

This chain links TRBV10-2 with TRBJ2-7; as DNA is missing, the TRBD2 call by TCRdb cannot be tested. Germline V CDR1 and CDR2: WSHSY, SAAADI. CDR3 length: 13 residues. The CDR3 loop reads CASRDSGAYEQYF.

The V and J genes are TRBV11-3 and TRBJ2-5; checking the TCRdb D call of TRBD2 is not possible without DNA. Germline V gene sequence: CDR1 SGHNT, CDR2 YENEEA. This CDR3 comprises 16 residues. The CDR3 sequence: CASSLSYRGEGETQYF.